The 17 T cell receptor beta chains below all came from one sample that was sequenced in a study of blood T cell repertoires in COVID-19. Only in-frame clones appear in the TCRdb table, and some are missing; sequencing was by immunoSEQ multiplex PCR. The sample lists some 350,000 clones, around 90% occurring once. The sequencing sample was made of peripheral blood. These receptors all come from a woman between 18 and 29 years old who had recovered from COVID-19.

The V call is TRBV9, the J call TRBJ1-2; D gene unclear. The CDR3 is made up of 14 amino acids. CDR1 and CDR2 from the germline V gene are SGDLS and YYNGEE. V lost 4 bases and J lost 4, with 14 bases in between. The CDR3 spells CASSTSDLSYGYTF. The CDR3 region has the DNA TGTGCCAGCAGCACATCGGACTTGAGCTATGGCTACACCTTC.

This sequence joins TRBV29-1 and TRBJ2-4; D gene ambiguous. Germline CDR1 SQVTM, CDR2 ANQGSEA. V was trimmed by 4 bases and J by 1 base, leaving 11 bases between them. The CDR3 contains 14 residues. The CDR3 nucleotides read TGCAGCGTTGTAGGAGCATCGGCCAAAAACATTCAGTACTTC. Amino acid sequence: CSVVGASAKNIQYF.

This chain connects TRBV19 to TRBJ2-5, with TRBD2 matching 8 bases. The CDR3 spans 16 residues. The germline V gene encodes CDR1 LNHDA and CDR2 SQIVND (reference sequence). V gave up 4 bases and J gave up 3 bases; unmatched junction bases: 10. The CDR3 DNA reads TGTGCCAGTAGTAGGAGCGGGGGCAGTAATGAAGAGACCCAGTACTTC. It codes for CASSRSGGSNEETQYF.

The V call is TRBV27, the J call TRBJ2-5; a possible D gene is TRBD2 (5 bases). The CDR3 runs to 15 residues. Germline V gene sequence: CDR1 MNHEY, CDR2 SMNVEV (reference sequence). V was trimmed by 7 bases and J by 8 bases, leaving 23 bases between them. The CDR3 DNA sequence: TGTGCCAGCAAGCGGCTAGGTACCTACGGTGAAACCCAGTACTTC. It is translated as CASKRLGTYGETQYF.

The chain links TRBV7-2 to TRBJ2-1; unclear D gene. The germline V and J ends were trimmed by 0 bases and 13 bases, with 10 bases remaining between them. This CDR3 spans 12 amino acids. From germline, CDR1 is SGHTA and CDR2 FQGNSA. CDR3 sequence: CASSLAPAKQFF. The DNA of the CDR3 is TGTGCCAGCAGCTTAGCTCCCGCGAAACAGTTCTTC.

V usage is TRBV7-2 and J usage is TRBJ2-3, with 9 nucleotides matching TRBD2. V dropped 6 bases and J dropped 0; count of bases not matched to a gene: 7. The CDR3 is made up of 16 amino acids. The V gene's germline CDR1 is SGHTA and CDR2 FQGNSA. The CDR3 here is CASSSLAGPSTDTQYF. For the CDR3, the DNA is TGTGCCAGCAGTTCCCTAGCGGGACCTAGCACAGATACGCAGTATTTT.

The chain uses TRBV29-1 and TRBJ2-1; D is uncertain. Germline assignment: CDR1 SQVTM and CDR2 ANQGSEA. Trimming took off 5 bases at V and 2 bases at J, with 10 bases between the two ends. CDR3 size: 13 residues. The CDR3 is CSVLVSPYNEQFF. The CDR3 DNA sequence: TGCAGCGTTTTAGTGAGCCCCTACAATGAGCAGTTCTTC.

V is TRBV19 and J is TRBJ1-1; 10 positions match TRBD1. The CDR3 runs to 17 residues. V shed 2 bases and J 0 bases; nucleotides not matched to a gene: 6. CDR1 is LNHDA and CDR2 is SQIVND in the germline V gene (reference sequence). In DNA, the CDR3 is TGTGCCAGTAGTATATGGAGGGACAGGGGATTGAACACTGAAGCTTTCTTT. Residues: CASSIWRDRGLNTEAFF. Supplemented by reference TRBV19 and TRBJ1-1, the full variable domain reads DGGITQSPKYLFRKEGQNVTLSCEQNLNHDAMYWYRQDPGQGLRLIYYSQIVNDFQKGDIAEGYSVSREKKESFPLTVTSAQKNPTAFYLCASSIWRDRGLNTEAFFGQGTRLTVV.

This chain links TRBV5-4 with TRBJ2-1, with D perhaps matching TRBD2 (7 bases). This CDR3 has 13 amino acids. V was pared by 2 bases and J by 10 bases, with 13 bases between. CDR1 is SGHNT, CDR2 YYREEE, per germline (reference sequence). The CDR3 DNA sequence: TGTGCCAGCAGCTTACAGGGAGGGACGGAGCAGTTCTTC. This codes for CASSLQGGTEQFF.

The chain uses TRBV5-1 and TRBJ2-2; D is undetermined. V lost 0 bases and J lost 0, with 6 bases in between. Germline V gives CDR1 SGHRS, CDR2 YFSETQ. This CDR3 has 15 residues. CDR3 sequence reads: CASSLGLANTGELFF. The CDR3 DNA sequence: TGCGCCAGCAGCTTGGGGCTAGCGAACACCGGGGAGCTGTTTTTT.

This chain joins TRBV5-1 and TRBJ1-1; D unresolved. V was shortened by 4 bases and J by 0 bases, with 10 bases between the two germline ends. The CDR3 contains 14 residues. CDR1 and CDR2 from the germline V gene are SGHRS and YFSETQ. In DNA form, the CDR3 reads TGCGCCAGCAGCACGCAGTTCATGAACACTGAAGCTTTCTTT. It is translated as CASSTQFMNTEAFF. The full variable domain, with the rest looked up from reference TRBV5-1 and TRBJ1-1, is KAGVTQTPRYLIKTRGQQVTLSCSPISGHRSVSWYQQTPGQGLQFLFEYFSETQRNKGNFPGRFSGRQFSNSRSEMNVSTLELGDSALYLCASSTQFMNTEAFFGQGTRLTVV.

This clone was counted ten times or more. The rearrangement uses TRBV6-2 or TRBV6-3 and TRBJ1-2, with D perhaps TRBD1 (5 bases). Trimming took off 0 bases at V and 8 bases at J, with 10 bases between the two ends. Germline loops: CDR1 MNHEY, CDR2 SVGEGT. The CDR3 covers 13 residues. The chain's CDR3 is CASSYSVGLGYTF. As DNA, the CDR3 is TGTGCCAGCAGTTACTCGGTGGGGCTAGGCTACACCTTC.

The chain recombines TRBV4-3 with TRBJ1-5; unclear D gene. The CDR3 sequence is 14 residues long. V was shortened by 0 bases and J by 6 bases, with 9 bases between the two germline ends. CDR1 LGHNA and CDR2 YSLEER come from the germline V gene. For the CDR3, the DNA is TGCGCCAGCAGCCAAGATTGGTGGGCTCAGCCCCAGCATTTT. This gives the protein CASSQDWWAQPQHF.

In the case of this clone: This CDR3 is also generated by other DNA sequences in the sample. V usage is TRBV19 and J usage is TRBJ2-1, with D tentatively TRBD2 (5 bases). V was cut by 5 bases and J by 0 bases, with 11 bases left in between. The V gene's germline CDR1 is LNHDA and CDR2 SQIVND (reference sequence). The CDR3 consists of 15 residues. The DNA for the CDR3 is TGTGCCAGTAGTGAGAGCGGTAGCTCCTACAATGAGCAGTTCTTC. Its translation is CASSESGSSYNEQFF.

The chain is built from TRBV11-2 and TRBJ1-2; a possible D gene is TRBD1 (6 bases). V gave up 7 bases and J gave up 0 bases, with 12 bases separating them. CDR1 and CDR2 (germline): SGHAT, FQNNGV. The CDR3 runs 14 residues. CDR3 coding DNA: TGTGCCAGCACTCTACAGGGAGCTAACTATGGCTACACCTTC. Amino acid sequence: CASTLQGANYGYTF. Full variable domain (missing parts from reference TRBV11-2 and TRBJ1-2): EAGVAQSPRYKIIEKRQSVAFWCNPISGHATLYWYQQILGQGPKLLIQFQNNGVVDDSQLPKDRFSAERLKGVDSTLKIQPAKLEDSAVYLCASTLQGANYGYTFGSGTRLTVV.

The chain links TRBV3-1 (or the pseudogene TRBV3-2) to TRBJ1-2; TRBD1 is a possible D gene (6 bases). CDR1 LGHDT and CDR2 YNNKEL come from the germline V gene (reference sequence). V lost 2 bases and J lost 7, with 20 bases in between. CDR3 length equals 16 residues. CDR3 sequence reads: CASSQPGVYGFVGYTF. CDR3 nucleotides: TGTGCCAGCAGCCAACCAGGGGTTTATGGCTTCGTTGGCTACACCTTC.

The chain carries TRBV13 and TRBJ1-3; 8 nucleotides agree with TRBD1. CDR1 and CDR2 from the germline V gene are PRHDT and FYEKMQ (reference sequence). With 8 bases clipped from V and 0 bases from J, the junction kept 12 bases outside the gene matches. There are 17 residues in the CDR3. The CDR3 DNA follows: TGTGCCAGCGCGTTCGAAGAGGGACAGGTCTCTGGAAACACCATATATTTT. Amino acids: CASAFEEGQVSGNTIYF.